These 14 T cell receptor beta chains were all obtained from the same sample, sequenced in a study of OX40 agonist ivuxolimab in advanced cancers. Repertoires were generated with immunoSEQ multiplex PCR, while TCRdb's copy carries only in-frame clones and drops some. This table has about 66,000 clones, approximately 86% appearing once. The source material was CD4+ or CD8+ T cells sorted from blood, sampled in a trial of the OX40 agonist ivuxolimab. All receptors come from an adult with an advanced solid tumor such as melanoma, head and neck, liver or kidney cancer.

The chain recombines TRBV7-2 with TRBJ1-2; possibly TRBD1 for D (6 bases). The V and J ends lost 3 bases and 5 bases respectively, with 10 bases between them. Germline values: CDR1 SGHTA, CDR2 FQGNSA. The CDR3 length is 13 residues. CDR3 amino acids: CASSFQGFYGYTF. CDR3 nucleotides: TGTGCCAGCAGCTTCCAGGGGTTTTATGGCTACACCTTC. Full variable domain (missing parts from reference TRBV7-2 and TRBJ1-2): GAGVSQSPSNKVTEKGKDVELRCDPISGHTALYWYRQSLGQGLEFLIYFQGNSAPDKSGLPSDRFSAERTGGSVSTLTIQRTQQEDSAVYLCASSFQGFYGYTFGSGTRLTVV.

The sample holds a few counts of this clone. This chain connects TRBV6-6 to TRBJ1-3, with D uncertain. CDR3 length equals 13 residues. Germline CDR1 reads MNHNY; CDR2 reads SVGAGI (reference sequence). Trimming stripped 8 bases from V and 2 bases from J, with 10 bases between. The CDR3: CASSWITGNTIYF. CDR3 DNA sequence: TGTGCCAGCTCCTGGATAACTGGAAACACCATATATTTT.

This chain uses TRBV19 with TRBJ2-1, with TRBD1 identical over 9 bases. Germline CDR1 LNHDA, CDR2 SQIVND (reference sequence). Trimming at V came to 2 bases and at J to 7 bases, leaving 9 bases not matched to a gene. This CDR3 comprises 16 residues. CDR3: CASSIRIGTGSNEQFF. The CDR3 bases are TGTGCCAGTAGTATAAGGATCGGGACAGGGTCTAATGAGCAGTTCTTC.

This chain links TRBV6-5 with TRBJ2-6, with TRBD1 matching over 7 bases. Germline CDR1 MNHEY, CDR2 SVGAGI. CDR3 length: 15 amino acids. V shed 6 bases, J shed 4 bases, and the junction held 6 bases outside the gene matches. The DNA for the CDR3 is TGTGCCAGCAGGTCTGAGGGGGCCGGGGCCAACGTCCTGACTTTC. This gives the protein CASRSEGAGANVLTF.

The chain is built from TRBV6-6 and TRBJ2-7; maybe TRBD1 (5 bases). CDR1 is MNHNY and CDR2 is SVGAGI in the germline V gene (reference sequence). V was pared by 6 bases and J by 0 bases, with 15 bases between. CDR3 length: 15 amino acids. The CDR3 is CASRGATGSSYEQYF. In DNA, the CDR3 is TGTGCCAGCAGAGGAGCTACAGGCTCCTCCTACGAGCAGTACTTC.

The rearrangement links TRBV30 to TRBJ2-5; perhaps TRBD2 as D (5 bases). Trimming removed 0 bases at V and 7 bases at J, with 12 bases between. The CDR3 totals 13 residues. The germline CDR1 and CDR2 sequences are GTSNPN and SVGIG (reference sequence). The CDR3 DNA reads as TGTGCCTGGAGTGTACTAGGAGGTCGGACCCAGTACTTC. It is translated as CAWSVLGGRTQYF. The full variable domain, with the rest looked up from reference TRBV30 and TRBJ2-5, is SQTIHQWPATLVQPVGSPLSLECTVEGTSNPNLYWYRQAAGRGLQLLFYSVGIGQISSEVPQNLSASRPQDRQFILSSKKLLLSDSGFYLCAWSVLGGRTQYFGPGTRLLVL.

This clone was seen a handful of times. This same CDR3 is encoded by further DNA sequences in the sample. The chain recombines TRBV30 with TRBJ2-2; D uncertain. CDR3 size: 12 residues. Trimming took 2 bases from V and 2 from J, leaving 3 bases between them. CDR1 is GTSNPN and CDR2 is SVGIG in the germline V gene (reference sequence). The CDR3 DNA reads as TGTGCCTGGAGTACCAACACCGGGGAGCTGTTTTTT. It encodes CAWSTNTGELFF.

This clone was seen a handful of times. The V and J genes are TRBV19 and TRBJ2-1, with D possibly TRBD2 on 6 matching bases. The CDR3 extends over 16 amino acids. Germline-derived CDR1 and CDR2 are LNHDA and SQIVND (reference sequence). V lost 4 bases and J lost 4, with 17 bases in between. The CDR3 DNA reads TGTGCCAGTAGTAAGGATTGGGCGGGAAGTTACAATGAGCAGTTCTTC. As protein: CASSKDWAGSYNEQFF.

V is TRBV4-1 and J is TRBJ2-3; 11 positions match TRBD2. V was clipped by 4 bases and J by 2 bases; unmatched bases: 5. CDR1 and CDR2 from the germline V gene are MGHRA and YSYEKL. CDR3 size: 16 residues. CDR3 sequence (DNA): TGCGCCAGCAGCCGCGGGACTAGCGGTAACACAGATACGCAGTATTTT. Translating it yields CASSRGTSGNTDTQYF.

The chain links TRBV7-2 to TRBJ1-3; D call uncertain. The CDR3 runs 17 residues. V was trimmed by 2 bases and J by 0 bases, leaving 14 bases between them. Germline V gene sequence: CDR1 SGHTA, CDR2 FQGNSA. In DNA form, the CDR3 reads TGTGCCAGCAGCTTATTTTTCGGAGTCGGCTCTGGAAACACCATATATTTT. Translating it yields CASSLFFGVGSGNTIYF.

V is TRBV28 and J is TRBJ2-1, with a weak D call TRBD1 (8 bases). This CDR3 is built from 13 residues. Trimming pared 6 bases from V and 8 bases from J, leaving 14 bases between. The germline CDR1 and CDR2 sequences are MDHEN and SYDVKM. DNA of the CDR3: TGTGCCAGCAGCGGAACAGGGGGGGATGAGCAGTTCTTC. Its protein product is CASSGTGGDEQFF.

J is TRBJ2-2 and V is TRBV27; 9 bases line up with TRBD2. The germline V gene encodes CDR1 MNHEY and CDR2 SMNVEV (reference sequence). Germline trimming cut 5 bases from V and 1 base from J; bases unmatched to any gene: 8. The CDR3 is made up of 17 amino acids. CDR3 nucleotides: TGTGCCAGCAGTAGAACCCGGACTAGCGAGAACACCGGGGAGCTGTTTTTT. This encodes CASSRTRTSENTGELFF.

This chain uses TRBV28 with TRBJ2-7; the match to TRBD1 covers 7 bases. Germline V gives CDR1 MDHEN, CDR2 SYDVKM. V lost 6 bases to trimming and J lost 0 bases; unmatched junction nucleotides: 5. The CDR3 extends over 14 amino acids. The CDR3 bases are TGTGCCAGCAGATCGGGACAGTCCTCCTACGAGCAGTACTTC. Encoded protein: CASRSGQSSYEQYF.

The rearrangement joins TRBV9 to TRBJ1-1; the match to TRBD1 covers 9 bases. The CDR3 is made up of 17 amino acids. After removal of 3 bases from V and 0 bases from J, the junction contained 9 bases not matched to a gene. Germline-derived CDR1 and CDR2 are SGDLS and YYNGEE. The CDR3, as DNA: TGTGCCAGCAGCGCCAGTCCCGGGACAGGGATGAACACTGAAGCTTTCTTT. Its protein is CASSASPGTGMNTEAFF.